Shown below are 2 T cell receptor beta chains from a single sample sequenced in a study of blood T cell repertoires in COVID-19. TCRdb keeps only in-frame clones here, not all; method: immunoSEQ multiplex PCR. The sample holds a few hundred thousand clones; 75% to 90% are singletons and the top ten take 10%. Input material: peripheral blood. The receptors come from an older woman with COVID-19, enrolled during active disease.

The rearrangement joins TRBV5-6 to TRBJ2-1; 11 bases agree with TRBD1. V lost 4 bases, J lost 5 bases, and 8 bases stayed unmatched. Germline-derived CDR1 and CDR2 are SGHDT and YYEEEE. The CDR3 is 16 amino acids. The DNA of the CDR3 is TGTGCCAGCAGCGAGCCCGGGACAGGGGGGGACAATGAGCAGTTCTTC. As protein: CASSEPGTGGDNEQFF.

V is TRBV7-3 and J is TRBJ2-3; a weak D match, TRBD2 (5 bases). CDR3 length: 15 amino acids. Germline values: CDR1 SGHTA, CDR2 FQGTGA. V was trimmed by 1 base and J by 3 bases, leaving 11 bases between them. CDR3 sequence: CASSLNTAGTDTQYF. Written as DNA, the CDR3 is TGTGCCAGCAGCTTAAACACCGCGGGTACAGATACGCAGTATTTT.